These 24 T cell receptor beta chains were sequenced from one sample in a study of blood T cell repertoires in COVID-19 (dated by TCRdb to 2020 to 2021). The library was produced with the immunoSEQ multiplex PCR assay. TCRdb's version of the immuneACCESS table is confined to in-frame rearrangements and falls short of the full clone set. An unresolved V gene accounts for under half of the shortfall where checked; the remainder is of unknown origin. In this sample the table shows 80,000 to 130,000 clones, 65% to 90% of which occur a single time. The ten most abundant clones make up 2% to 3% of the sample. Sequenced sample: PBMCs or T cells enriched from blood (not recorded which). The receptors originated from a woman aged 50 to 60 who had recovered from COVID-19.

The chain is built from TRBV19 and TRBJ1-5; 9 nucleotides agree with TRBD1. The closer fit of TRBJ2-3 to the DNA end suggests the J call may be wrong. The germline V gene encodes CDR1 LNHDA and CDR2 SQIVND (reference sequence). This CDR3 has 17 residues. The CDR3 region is CASRPGQGGLSNQPQYF. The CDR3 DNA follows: TGTGCCAGTAGACCGGGACAGGGAGGTCTTAGCAATCAGCCCCAGTATTTT.

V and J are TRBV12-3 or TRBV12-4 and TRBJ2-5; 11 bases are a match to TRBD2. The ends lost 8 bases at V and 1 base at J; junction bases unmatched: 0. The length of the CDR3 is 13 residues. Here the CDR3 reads CASGTSGQETQYF. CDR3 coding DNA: TGTGCCAGCGGGACTAGCGGCCAAGAGACCCAGTACTTC.

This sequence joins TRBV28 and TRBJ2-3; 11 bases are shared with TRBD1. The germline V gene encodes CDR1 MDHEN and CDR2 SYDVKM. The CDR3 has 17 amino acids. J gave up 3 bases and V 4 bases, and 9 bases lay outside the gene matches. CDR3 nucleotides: TGTGCCAGCAGTTCGAATTGGGACAGGGGGACTACAGATACGCAGTATTTT. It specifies CASSSNWDRGTTDTQYF.

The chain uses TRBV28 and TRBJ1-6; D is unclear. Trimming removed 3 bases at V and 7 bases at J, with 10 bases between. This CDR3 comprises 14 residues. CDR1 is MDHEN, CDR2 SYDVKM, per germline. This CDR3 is CASSFPAGNSPLHF. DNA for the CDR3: TGTGCCAGCAGTTTTCCGGCGGGAAATTCACCCCTCCACTTT.

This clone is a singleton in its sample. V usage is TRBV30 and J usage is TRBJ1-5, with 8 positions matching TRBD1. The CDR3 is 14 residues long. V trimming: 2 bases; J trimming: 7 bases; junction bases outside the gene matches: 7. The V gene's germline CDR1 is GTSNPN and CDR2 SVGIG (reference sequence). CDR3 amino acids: CAWSTRTGNQPQHF. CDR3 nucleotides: TGTGCCTGGAGTACCCGGACAGGGAACCAGCCCCAGCATTTT. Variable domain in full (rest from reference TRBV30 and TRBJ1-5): SQTIHQWPATLVQPVGSPLSLECTVEGTSNPNLYWYRQAAGRGLQLLFYSVGIGQISSEVPQNLSASRPQDRQFILSSKKLLLSDSGFYLCAWSTRTGNQPQHFGDGTRLSIL.

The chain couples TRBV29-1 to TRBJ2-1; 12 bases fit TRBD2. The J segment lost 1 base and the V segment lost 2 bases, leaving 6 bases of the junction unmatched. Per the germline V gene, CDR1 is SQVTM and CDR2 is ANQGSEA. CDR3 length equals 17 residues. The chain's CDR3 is CSVERTSGISSYNEQFF. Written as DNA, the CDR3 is TGCAGCGTTGAAAGGACTAGCGGGATTTCTTCCTACAATGAGCAGTTCTTC.

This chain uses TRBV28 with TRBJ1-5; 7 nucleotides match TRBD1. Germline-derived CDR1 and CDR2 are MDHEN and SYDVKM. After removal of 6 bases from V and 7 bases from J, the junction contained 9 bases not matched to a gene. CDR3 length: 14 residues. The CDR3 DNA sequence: TGTGCCAGCAGCGAAACAGGGGAGATACAGCCCCAGCATTTT. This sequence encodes CASSETGEIQPQHF.

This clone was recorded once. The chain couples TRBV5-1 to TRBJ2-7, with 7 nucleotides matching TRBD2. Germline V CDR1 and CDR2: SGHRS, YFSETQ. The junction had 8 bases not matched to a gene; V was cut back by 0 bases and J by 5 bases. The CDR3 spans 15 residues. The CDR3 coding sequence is TGCGCCAGCAGCTTGGTCGGCGGGAGTTTCGACGAGCAGTACTTC. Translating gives CASSLVGGSFDEQYF.

The CDR3 bases are TGTGCCAGCGACAGGGGAGGTCAGCCCCAGCATTTT. The encoded protein is CASDRGGQPQHF. J is TRBJ1-5 and V is TRBV19; TRBD1 agrees at 8 bases. From germline, CDR1 is LNHDA and CDR2 SQIVND (reference sequence). The CDR3 consists of 12 residues. J gave up 6 bases and V 9 bases, and 4 bases lay outside the gene matches.

This chain's CDR3 is CATSEGQVNNQPQHF. CDR3 sequence (DNA): TGTGCCACCAGTGAGGGACAGGTTAACAATCAGCCCCAGCATTTT. The chain recombines TRBV24-1 with TRBJ1-5, with 8 bases that match TRBD1. The CDR3 totals 15 residues. CDR1 and CDR2 (germline): KGHDR, SFDVKD. Trimming cost V 4 bases and J 3 bases; bases outside gene matches: 4.

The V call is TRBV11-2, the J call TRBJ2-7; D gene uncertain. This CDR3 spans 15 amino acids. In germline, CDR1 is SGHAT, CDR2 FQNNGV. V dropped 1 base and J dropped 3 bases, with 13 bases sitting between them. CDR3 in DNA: TGTGCCAGCAGCTTAGTCGGCGGAAGAATCTACGAGCAGTACTTC. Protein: CASSLVGGRIYEQYF. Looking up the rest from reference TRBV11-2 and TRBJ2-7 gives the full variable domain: EAGVAQSPRYKIIEKRQSVAFWCNPISGHATLYWYQQILGQGPKLLIQFQNNGVVDDSQLPKDRFSAERLKGVDSTLKIQPAKLEDSAVYLCASSLVGGRIYEQYFGPGTRLTVT.

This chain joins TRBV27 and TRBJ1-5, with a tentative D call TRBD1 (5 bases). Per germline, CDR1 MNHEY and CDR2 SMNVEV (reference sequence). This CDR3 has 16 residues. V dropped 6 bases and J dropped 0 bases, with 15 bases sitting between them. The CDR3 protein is CASSHWTPNSNQPQHF. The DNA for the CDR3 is TGTGCCAGCAGCCATTGGACACCTAATAGCAATCAGCCCCAGCATTTT.

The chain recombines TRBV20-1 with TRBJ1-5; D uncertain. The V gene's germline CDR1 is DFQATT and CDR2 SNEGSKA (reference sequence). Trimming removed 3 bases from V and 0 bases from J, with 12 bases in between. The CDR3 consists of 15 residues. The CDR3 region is CSASRQADSNQPQHF. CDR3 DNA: TGCAGTGCTAGTCGGCAGGCCGATAGCAATCAGCCCCAGCATTTT.

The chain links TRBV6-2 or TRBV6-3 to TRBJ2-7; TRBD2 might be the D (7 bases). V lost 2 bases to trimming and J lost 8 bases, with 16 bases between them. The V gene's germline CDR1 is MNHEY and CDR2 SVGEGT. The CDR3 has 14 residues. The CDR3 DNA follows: TGTGCCAGCAGTTACCCGGGGGGCGCCTCGCAGCAGTACTTC. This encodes CASSYPGGASQQYF.

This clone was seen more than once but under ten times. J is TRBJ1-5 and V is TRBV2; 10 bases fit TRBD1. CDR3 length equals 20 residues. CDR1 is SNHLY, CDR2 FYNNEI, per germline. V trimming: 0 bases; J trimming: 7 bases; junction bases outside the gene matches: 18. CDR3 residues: CASSEALRATGGGGRQPQHF. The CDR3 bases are TGTGCCAGCAGTGAAGCGCTTCGGGCGACAGGGGGCGGAGGACGACAGCCCCAGCATTTT.

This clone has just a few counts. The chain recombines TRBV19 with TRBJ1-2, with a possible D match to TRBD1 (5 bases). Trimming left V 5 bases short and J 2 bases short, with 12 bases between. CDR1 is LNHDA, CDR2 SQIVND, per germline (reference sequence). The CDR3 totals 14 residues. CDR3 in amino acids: CASSGRGGNYGYTF. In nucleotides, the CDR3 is TGTGCCAGTAGTGGACGCGGGGGGAACTATGGCTACACCTTC. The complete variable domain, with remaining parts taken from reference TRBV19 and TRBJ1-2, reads DGGITQSPKYLFRKEGQNVTLSCEQNLNHDAMYWYRQDPGQGLRLIYYSQIVNDFQKGDIAEGYSVSREKKESFPLTVTSAQKNPTAFYLCASSGRGGNYGYTFGSGTRLTVV.

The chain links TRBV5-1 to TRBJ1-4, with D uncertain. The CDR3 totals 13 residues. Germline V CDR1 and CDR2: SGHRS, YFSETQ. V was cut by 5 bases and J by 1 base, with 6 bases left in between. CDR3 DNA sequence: TGCGCCAGCAGGTCCAGAACTAATGAAAAACTGTTTTTT. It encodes CASRSRTNEKLFF.

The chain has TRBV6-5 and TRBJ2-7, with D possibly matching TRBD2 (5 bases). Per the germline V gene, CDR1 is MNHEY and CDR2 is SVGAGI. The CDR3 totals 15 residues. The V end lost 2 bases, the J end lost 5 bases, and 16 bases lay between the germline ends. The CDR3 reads CASSYTSGSRHEQYF. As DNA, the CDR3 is TGTGCCAGCAGTTACACGAGCGGATCTCGCCACGAGCAGTACTTC.

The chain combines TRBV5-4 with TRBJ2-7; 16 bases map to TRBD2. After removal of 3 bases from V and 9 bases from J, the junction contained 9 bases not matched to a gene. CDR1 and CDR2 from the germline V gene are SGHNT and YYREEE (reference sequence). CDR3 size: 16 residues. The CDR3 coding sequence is TGTGCCAGCAGCTCTGGGACTAGCGGGAGGGCCTCGTGGCAGTACTTC. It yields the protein CASSSGTSGRASWQYF.

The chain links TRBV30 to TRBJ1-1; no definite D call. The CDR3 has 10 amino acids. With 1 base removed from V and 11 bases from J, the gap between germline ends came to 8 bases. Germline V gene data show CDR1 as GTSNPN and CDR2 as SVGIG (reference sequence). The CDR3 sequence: CAWSEAAAFF. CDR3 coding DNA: TGTGCCTGGAGTGAGGCGGCGGCTTTCTTT.

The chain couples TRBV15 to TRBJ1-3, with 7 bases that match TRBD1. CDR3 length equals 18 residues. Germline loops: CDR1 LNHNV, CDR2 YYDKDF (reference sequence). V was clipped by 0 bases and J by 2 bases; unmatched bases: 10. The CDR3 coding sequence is TGTGCCACCAGCAGAGATTTAATTGAAGACAGGGCTGGAAACACCATATATTTT. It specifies CATSRDLIEDRAGNTIYF.

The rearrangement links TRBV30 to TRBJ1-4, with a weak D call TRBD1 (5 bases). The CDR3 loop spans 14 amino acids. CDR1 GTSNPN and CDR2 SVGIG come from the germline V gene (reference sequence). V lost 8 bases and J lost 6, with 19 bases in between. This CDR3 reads CATRLTPGDEKLFF. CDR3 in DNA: TGTGCCACACGCTTAACTCCGGGGGATGAAAAACTGTTTTTT.

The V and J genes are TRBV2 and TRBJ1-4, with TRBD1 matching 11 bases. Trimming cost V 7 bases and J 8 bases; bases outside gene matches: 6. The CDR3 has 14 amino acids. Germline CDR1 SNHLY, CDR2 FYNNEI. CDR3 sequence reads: CASKKRDRGEKLFF. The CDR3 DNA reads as TGTGCCAGCAAAAAACGGGACAGGGGGGAAAAACTGTTTTTT.

DNA of the CDR3: TGTGCCAGCAGTTTACATCAGGGGGTCGGTTCACCCCTCCACTTT. Amino acids: CASSLHQGVGSPLHF. The chain carries TRBV28 and TRBJ1-6, with TRBD1 identical over 7 bases. This CDR3 has 15 amino acids. Trimming removed 2 bases from V and 9 bases from J; junction bases left unmatched: 7. Germline-derived CDR1 and CDR2 are MDHEN and SYDVKM.